Sequencing of this T cell receptor beta chain was carried out in a study of blood T cell repertoires in COVID-19. Overall study context: PBMCs, B-cell-depleted T cells, or T cells provided the cDNA or gDNA that made up the material.

The authors' processing: Nucleated cell counts were estimated from reference gene primer amplification. Data came from immunoSEQ multiplex PCR; TCRdb stores just in-frame clones and leaves some out. V, J and clone size are taken as reported in that table, and D and trimming were inferred from the DNA itself. In the table there are 140,000 to 150,000 clones, 75% to 85% of which are singletons. Germline lookup yields CDR1 MNHNY and CDR2 SVGAGI (reference sequence). V was cut by 1 base and J by 5 bases, with 6 bases left in between. The CDR3 runs 13 residues. This TCR was sampled from a man in his 60s with active or convalescent COVID-19. The specimen sequenced was peripheral blood. The rearrangement joins TRBV6-6 to TRBJ2-1; D remains ambiguous. The CDR3 bases are TGTGCCAGCAGTTACTACAGAGACAATGAGCAGTTCTTC. Amino acids: CASSYYRDNEQFF.